One and the same sample provided the 27 T cell receptor beta chains below, sequenced in a study of OX40 agonist ivuxolimab in advanced cancers. Sequenced by immunoSEQ multiplex PCR; TCRdb stores in-frame clones only, minus some. The data hold roughly 140,000 clones, with around 94% observed a single time. The specimen comprised CD4+ or CD8+ T cells sorted from blood, sampled in a trial of the OX40 agonist ivuxolimab. The receptors stem from an adult with an advanced solid tumor such as melanoma, head and neck, liver or kidney cancer.

This clone occurred a few times. This chain uses TRBV5-1 with TRBJ1-2; D may be TRBD1 (5 bases). The CDR3 length is 15 residues. Germline V gene data show CDR1 as SGHRS and CDR2 as YFSETQ. Trimming took off 4 bases at V and 4 bases at J, with 17 bases between the two ends. CDR3 in amino acids: CASSDSAMGGYGYTF. The CDR3 bases are TGCGCCAGCAGCGATTCCGCCATGGGGGGCTATGGCTACACCTTC. The whole variable domain, filled in from reference TRBV5-1 and TRBJ1-2, reads KAGVTQTPRYLIKTRGQQVTLSCSPISGHRSVSWYQQTPGQGLQFLFEYFSETQRNKGNFPGRFSGRQFSNSRSEMNVSTLELGDSALYLCASSDSAMGGYGYTFGSGTRLTVV.

This clone occurred once. The chain carries TRBV11-3 and TRBJ1-1; no firm D call. The CDR3 is made up of 14 amino acids. Germline CDR1 reads SGHNT; CDR2 reads YENEEA. V lost 0 bases and J 5 bases, leaving 10 bases between the germline ends. In DNA form, the CDR3 reads TGTGCCAGCAGCTTAGATGACGAGGCTACTGAAGCTTTCTTT. The encoded protein is CASSLDDEATEAFF.

The V call is TRBV9, the J call TRBJ1-1; D unresolved. Germline CDR1 SGDLS, CDR2 YYNGEE. The germline V and J ends were trimmed by 3 bases and 1 base, with 10 bases remaining between them. The CDR3 has 14 residues. CDR3 coding DNA: TGTGCCAGCAGCGCCAGTGGAACGAACACTGAAGCTTTCTTT. Protein sequence: CASSASGTNTEAFF.

The chain combines TRBV25-1 with TRBJ2-7; TRBD2 matches at 10 bases. V shed 7 bases and J 3 bases; nucleotides not matched to a gene: 3. Germline V CDR1 and CDR2: MGHDK, SYGVNS. The CDR3 is 13 amino acids. The DNA for the CDR3 is TGTGCCAGCACTGTAGCGGGAGGCTACGAGCAGTACTTC. The encoded protein is CASTVAGGYEQYF.

The chain employs TRBV2 and TRBJ2-2; D perhaps matches TRBD1 (6 bases). V was clipped by 6 bases and J by 6 bases, with 14 bases between them. Germline loops: CDR1 SNHLY, CDR2 FYNNEI. CDR3 length: 14 residues. Written as DNA, the CDR3 is TGTGCCAGCAGGAAAGACAGGTGGGCCGGGGAGCTGTTTTTT. Translated: CASRKDRWAGELFF.

The chain has TRBV7-3 and TRBJ2-7; the match to TRBD1 covers 8 bases. The V gene's germline CDR1 is SGHTA and CDR2 FQGTGA. V gave up 5 bases and J gave up 1 base; unmatched junction bases: 25. This CDR3 has 21 residues. The CDR3 here is CASSPENRAGGQLDLSYEQYF. The CDR3 coding sequence is TGTGCCAGCAGCCCCGAAAACCGGGCAGGGGGCCAACTTGACCTGTCCTACGAGCAGTACTTC.

The chain recombines TRBV9 with TRBJ1-1; possible D gene TRBD1, 5 bases. From germline, CDR1 is SGDLS and CDR2 YYNGEE. V was cut by 2 bases and J by 0 bases, with 11 bases left in between. This CDR3 is 15 amino acids long. The chain's CDR3 is CASSVQGLVNTEAFF. The CDR3 coding sequence is TGTGCCAGCAGCGTCCAGGGATTGGTGAACACTGAAGCTTTCTTT.

The chain couples TRBV9 to TRBJ2-1; the match to TRBD2 covers 7 bases. Germline V lookup: CDR1 SGDLS, CDR2 YYNGEE. The CDR3 sequence is 14 residues long. The trim removed 0 bases at V and 8 bases at J, leaving 5 bases unmatched. The CDR3 DNA follows: TGTGCCAGCAGCGTAGCGCCGGGAGGAGATGAGCAGTTCTTC. It codes for CASSVAPGGDEQFF.

As to this clone: Other DNA sequences of this sample code for an identical CDR3. The genes are TRBV29-1 and TRBJ2-3, with 8 nucleotides matching TRBD2. Germline V gives CDR1 SQVTM, CDR2 ANQGSEA. V trimming: 6 bases; J trimming: 0 bases; junction bases outside the gene matches: 2. The CDR3 totals 13 residues. CDR3 amino acids: CSVSGGSTDTQYF. As DNA, the CDR3 is TGCAGCGTCAGCGGGGGAAGCACAGATACGCAGTATTTT.

The V call is TRBV6-6, the J call TRBJ2-7; possible D gene TRBD2, 6 bases. The germline CDR1 and CDR2 sequences are MNHNY and SVGAGI (reference sequence). V was cut by 6 bases and J by 0 bases, with 12 bases left in between. The CDR3 runs to 14 residues. The CDR3 DNA follows: TGTGCCAGCAGCCTCCGGGACTCCTCCTACGAGCAGTACTTC. Its translation is CASSLRDSSYEQYF.

This chain connects TRBV4-3 to TRBJ1-1, with D tentatively TRBD1 (6 bases). CDR1 LGHNA and CDR2 YSLEER come from the germline V gene. V lost 0 bases to trimming and J lost 10 bases, with 18 bases between them. The CDR3 has 15 amino acids. The CDR3 spells CASSQDWAGAGVAFF. The CDR3 region has the DNA TGCGCCAGCAGCCAAGATTGGGCGGGGGCGGGGGTAGCTTTCTTT.

Comments on this clone: The same CDR3 is also encoded by other DNA sequences in this sample. V gene TRBV5-1 combines with J gene TRBJ1-3; tentatively, D is TRBD1 (5 bases). This CDR3 is 14 amino acids long. The V gene's germline CDR1 is SGHRS and CDR2 YFSETQ. The V and J ends lost 0 bases and 3 bases respectively, with 7 bases between them. The CDR3 here is CASSLAGSGNTIYF. Written as DNA, the CDR3 is TGCGCCAGCAGCTTGGCAGGGAGTGGAAACACCATATATTTT.

The table lists this clone with a count of one. This chain links TRBV7-2 with TRBJ2-1; the D gene is possibly TRBD2 (6 bases). The CDR3 is 16 amino acids. Trimming removed 7 bases from V and 4 bases from J, with 20 bases in between. CDR1 is SGHTA and CDR2 is FQGNSA in the germline V gene. The CDR3 protein is CASTRTGTQTYNEQFF. CDR3 in DNA: TGTGCCAGCACGCGAACCGGGACTCAGACTTACAATGAGCAGTTCTTC.

In this sample, this clone turned up once. The gene calls are TRBV14 and TRBJ2-5; 8 bases fit TRBD2. Germline V gene sequence: CDR1 SGHDN, CDR2 FVKESK. The V segment lost 4 bases and the J segment 2 bases; nucleotides outside the gene matches: 6. The CDR3 is 15 residues long. The CDR3 nucleotides read TGTGCCAGCAGCCTCCAGTTAGCGGGACAAGAGACCCAGTACTTC. It yields the protein CASSLQLAGQETQYF. Supplemented by reference TRBV14 and TRBJ2-5, the full variable domain reads EAGVTQFPSHSVIEKGQTVTLRCDPISGHDNLYWYRRVMGKEIKFLLHFVKESKQDESGMPNNRFLAERTGGTYSTLKVQPAELEDSGVYFCASSLQLAGQETQYFGPGTRLLVL.

This clone was found a few times. This rearrangement joins TRBV29-1 to TRBJ1-1, with D unresolved. CDR3 length: 11 amino acids. CDR1 SQVTM and CDR2 ANQGSEA come from the germline V gene. V was trimmed by 5 bases and J by 7 bases, leaving 11 bases between them. The CDR3 sequence: CSVWVRGEAFF. CDR3 DNA: TGCAGCGTTTGGGTTAGAGGTGAAGCTTTCTTT.

V usage is TRBV12-5 and J usage is TRBJ2-1; 7 nucleotides align to TRBD2. CDR3 size: 14 residues. After removal of 6 bases from V and 8 bases from J, the junction contained 10 bases not matched to a gene. CDR1 LGHNT and CDR2 FRNRAP come from the germline V gene. The CDR3 protein is CASGGGWNRHEQFF. The DNA of the CDR3 is TGTGCTAGTGGCGGGGGGTGGAACCGGCATGAGCAGTTCTTC. Filled out from reference TRBV12-5 and TRBJ2-1, the complete variable domain reads DARVTQTPRHKVTEMGQEVTMRCQPILGHNTVFWYRQTMMQGLELLAYFRNRAPLDDSGMPKDRFSAEMPDATLATLKIQPSEPRDSAVYFCASGGGWNRHEQFFGPGTRLTVL.

The chain employs TRBV5-5 and TRBJ1-1; no clear D gene. Germline V gene sequence: CDR1 SGHKS, CDR2 YYEKEE (reference sequence). V dropped 1 base and J dropped 1 base, with 11 bases sitting between them. The CDR3 runs 15 residues. The CDR3 sequence: CASSLRVGKNTEAFF. Written as DNA, the CDR3 is TGTGCCAGCAGCTTGAGGGTCGGGAAGAACACTGAAGCTTTCTTT.

The chain has TRBV7-2 and TRBJ1-2; D not resolved. V was clipped by 7 bases and J by 5 bases, with 14 bases between them. CDR1 SGHTA and CDR2 FQGNSA come from the germline V gene. There are 13 residues in the CDR3. The CDR3 protein is CASIRGVGYGYTF. The CDR3 DNA follows: TGTGCCAGCATCCGGGGAGTCGGGTATGGCTACACCTTC.

The chain has TRBV27 and TRBJ2-5; D uncertain. Per the germline V gene, CDR1 is MNHEY and CDR2 is SMNVEV (reference sequence). Trimming cost V 6 bases and J 5 bases, with 16 bases left between them. This CDR3 spans 14 amino acids. CDR3 amino acids: CASSLLSVPETQYF. The CDR3 region has the DNA TGTGCCAGCAGCTTACTTTCAGTTCCGGAGACCCAGTACTTC.

This clone appeared a single time. V and J are TRBV12-5 and TRBJ2-6; no definite D call. The CDR3 covers 13 residues. Germline V gene data show CDR1 as LGHNT and CDR2 as FRNRAP. Trimming took 7 bases from V and 2 from J, leaving 6 bases between them. The CDR3 protein is CASAFTGANVLTF. The CDR3 DNA follows: TGTGCTAGTGCCTTTACTGGGGCCAACGTCCTGACTTTC.

The rearrangement uses TRBV5-1 and TRBJ1-1; D ambiguous. The CDR3 consists of 12 residues. Germline V gene sequence: CDR1 SGHRS, CDR2 YFSETQ. V was pared by 0 bases and J by 6 bases, with 6 bases between. This chain's CDR3 is CASSLEEAEAFF. The CDR3 nucleotides read TGCGCCAGCAGCTTGGAGGAAGCTGAAGCTTTCTTT.

CDR3 in amino acids: CASSQGLGWEQYF. The DNA for the CDR3 is TGTGCCAGCAGCCAGGGACTAGGTTGGGAGCAGTACTTC. This chain connects TRBV7-6 to TRBJ2-7; 8 positions match TRBD2. The CDR3 is 13 amino acids. The J segment lost 7 bases and the V segment lost 5 bases, leaving 7 bases of the junction unmatched. Germline loops: CDR1 SGHVS, CDR2 FNYEAQ.

The V and J genes are TRBV9 and TRBJ1-2; 9 nucleotides line up with TRBD1. The ends lost 0 bases at V and 8 bases at J; junction bases unmatched: 5. CDR1 is SGDLS, CDR2 YYNGEE, per germline. This CDR3 has 14 amino acids. Here the CDR3 DNA reads TGTGCCAGCAGCGTAGGAGGGACAGGGATCGGCTACACCTTC. Protein: CASSVGGTGIGYTF.

This chain links TRBV19 with TRBJ1-1; 7 nucleotides line up with TRBD1. CDR1 and CDR2 (germline): LNHDA, SQIVND (reference sequence). The CDR3 totals 13 residues. The ends lost 7 bases at V and 10 bases at J; junction bases unmatched: 12. The CDR3 protein is CASTSLGGQSAFF. The CDR3 DNA reads TGTGCCAGTACCTCCCTTGGGGGACAGTCAGCTTTCTTT.

The CDR3 loop reads CAVGLKGTDTQYF. In DNA, the CDR3 is TGTGCCGTAGGGCTCAAGGGCACAGATACGCAGTATTTT. This sequence joins TRBV19 and TRBJ2-3; D is undetermined. Germline V lookup: CDR1 LNHDA, CDR2 SQIVND (reference sequence). The CDR3 contains 13 residues. Trimming removed 11 bases at V and 1 base at J, with 13 bases between.

The chain is built from TRBV19 and TRBJ1-1, with D unclear. Germline CDR1 LNHDA, CDR2 SQIVND (reference sequence). The CDR3 contains 13 residues. V dropped 4 bases and J dropped 1 base, with 7 bases sitting between them. The CDR3 here is CASSKEGNTEAFF. The CDR3 nucleotides read TGTGCCAGTAGTAAAGAGGGGAACACTGAAGCTTTCTTT.

The chain couples TRBV10-3 to TRBJ2-1; TRBD2 is a possible D gene (6 bases). The CDR3 loop spans 14 amino acids. Germline V gives CDR1 ENHRY, CDR2 SYGVKD. V lost 4 bases, J lost 5 bases, and 12 bases lay in between. The CDR3: CAISGLGANNEQFF. In DNA, the CDR3 is TGTGCCATCAGTGGACTAGGCGCCAACAATGAGCAGTTCTTC.